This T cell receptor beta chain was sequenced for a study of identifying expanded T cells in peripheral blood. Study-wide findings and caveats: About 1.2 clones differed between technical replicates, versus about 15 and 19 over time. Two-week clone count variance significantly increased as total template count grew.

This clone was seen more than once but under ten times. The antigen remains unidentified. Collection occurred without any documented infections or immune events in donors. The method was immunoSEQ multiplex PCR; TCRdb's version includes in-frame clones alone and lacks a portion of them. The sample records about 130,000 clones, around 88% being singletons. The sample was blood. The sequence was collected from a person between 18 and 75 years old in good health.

The CDR3 loop is CASSKDRQPQHF. As DNA, the CDR3 is TGTGCCAGCAGCAAAGACCGTCAGCCCCAGCATTTT. The chain employs TRBV7-9 and TRBJ1-5, with D uncertain. This CDR3 region has 12 residues. From germline, CDR1 is SEHNR and CDR2 FQNEAQ (reference sequence). With 5 bases removed from V and 6 bases from J, the gap between germline ends came to 8 bases.